Listed below are T cell receptor beta chains from one sample, sequenced in a study of post-analysis software for immune sequencing data. TCRdb re-derived calls from the PCR reads in MiXCR, one entry per CDR3 protein. Counted here are 430,000 or so distinct CDR3 sequences, roughly 40% occurring once; the ten biggest clones make up less than 10%. Sample: blood. These receptors originate from a girl aged 2-9 years with multiple sclerosis. The CDR3 runs from the conserved cysteine through the conserved F or W. D genes are given only for firm matches. Size values are once, few and many counts, or a class for expanded clones, and some rows have none.

size | J | D | V | DNA | CDR3
- | TRBJ1-1 | - | TRBV20-1 | TGCAGTGCTAAGTTGAACACTGAAGCTTTCTTT | CSAKLNTEAFF
few | TRBJ1-2 | TRBD1 | TRBV7-2 | TGTGCCAGCAGCTTAGAGGGGGGGACAGCTAGCTATGGCTACACCTTC | CASSLEGGTASYGYTF
- | TRBJ2-4 | - | TRBV2 | TGTGCCAGCAGTGGAATAGCCAAAAACATTCAGTACTTC | CASSGIAKNIQYF
few | TRBJ2-5 | - | TRBV27 | TGTGCCAGCAGTTCGGTTGCGGTCGAGGGGCTACAAGAGACCCAGTACTTC | CASSSVAVEGLQETQYF
- | TRBJ2-5 | TRBD2 | TRBV12-3/TRBV12-4 | TGTGTCAGCAGCCCCGGACTAGCGGGAGTAGAGACCCAGTACTTC | CVSSPGLAGVETQYF
- | TRBJ2-7 | - | TRBV6-2/TRBV6-3 | TGTGCCAGCAGTTGGGACATCGACTACGAGCAGTACTTC | CASSWDIDYEQYF
- | TRBJ2-3 | - | TRBV3-1 | TGTGCCAGCAGACCGACTCATCTATCTAGGGGAACGCAGTATTTT | CASRPTHLSRGTQYF
few | TRBJ1-2 | - | TRBV29-1 | TGCAGCGTTGAAGATCTCCGGAGGGGGTCTGGCTACACCTTC | CSVEDLRRGSGYTF
- | TRBJ1-6 | TRBD1 | TRBV28 | TGTGCCAGCGGACCGGGACAGGGGTACTCACCCCTCCACTTT | CASGPGQGYSPLHF
- | TRBJ2-5 | TRBD2 | TRBV20-1 | TGCAGTGCGCTGAGGGTCCCGGGACTACTCCGACCGGAGACCCAGTACTTC | CSALRVPGLLRPETQYF
once | TRBJ1-1 | TRBD1 | TRBV7-2 | TGTGCCAGCAGCTCATATCCGACAGGGGTTTTGTCGATGAACACTGAAGCTTTCTTT | CASSSYPTGVLSMNTEAFF
- | TRBJ1-2 | - | TRBV10-3 | TGTGCCATCAGCGAGAGTCCCACGAGGGGCTACACCTTC | CAISESPTRGYTF
- | TRBJ1-1 | TRBD1 | TRBV4-1 | TGCGCCAGCAGGTCACCGGGACAGGGGGTCGGTGAAGCTTTCTTT | CASRSPGQGVGEAFF
- | TRBJ2-5 | TRBD1 | TRBV5-1 | TGCGCCAGCAGCGTCGGGACAGATAACCCTCAGGAAGAGACCCAGTACTTC | CASSVGTDNPQEETQYF
- | TRBJ1-2 | - | TRBV5-1 | TGCGCCAGCAGCTTGGAGAGGACAAGGGATGGCTACACCTTC | CASSLERTRDGYTF
few | TRBJ1-4 | - | TRBV20-1 | TGCAGTGCTAGAGAGGGGGCGGGGTCGCTAAATGAAAAACTGTTTTTT | CSAREGAGSLNEKLFF
few | TRBJ2-7 | - | TRBV7-9 | TGTGCCAGCAGCTTAGTCGCGATCATCACCTACGAGCAGTACTTC | CASSLVAIITYEQYF
once | TRBJ2-7 | - | TRBV20-1 | TGCAGTGCTAGAGGCCCTGCAACCTACGAGCAGTACTTC | CSARGPATYEQYF